A single sample gave rise to the 8 T cell receptor beta chains below, sequenced in a study of early T cells in non-severe SARS-CoV-2 infection. From the 5' RACE reads, TCRdb called clonotypes with MiXCR, one entry per CDR3 protein. Altogether around 84,000 distinct CDR3 sequences are present, about 12% being singletons, with the ten largest covering under 3%. The sequenced sample was whole blood. Every receptor here comes from an adult who was a healthcare worker with PCR-confirmed SARS-CoV-2 infection or an uninfected control (not recorded which).

V is TRBV10-3 and J is TRBJ2-2; a weak D match, TRBD1 (6 bases). The germline gives CDR1 ENHRY, CDR2 SYGVKD. The length of the CDR3 is 14 residues. Trimming cost V 5 bases and J 3 bases, with 10 bases left between them. This chain's CDR3 is CAISPWTDTGELFF. The CDR3, as DNA: TGTGCCATCAGTCCATGGACAGACACCGGGGAGCTGTTTTTT.

The rearrangement uses TRBV3-1 and TRBJ2-3, with TRBD1 as a possible D gene (5 bases). With 4 bases removed from V and 8 bases from J, the gap between germline ends came to 13 bases. There are 13 residues in the CDR3. Germline CDR1 LGHDT, CDR2 YNNKEL (reference sequence). The CDR3 DNA follows: TGTGCCAGCAGCCCCGACAGTTTGGCTACGCAGTATTTT. As protein: CASSPDSLATQYF.

The rearrangement uses TRBV20-1 and TRBJ2-5; D is perhaps TRBD2 (5 bases). Germline V gene data show CDR1 as DFQATT and CDR2 as SNEGSKA (reference sequence). This CDR3 has 14 residues. Trimming took 4 bases from V and 5 from J, leaving 17 bases between them. The CDR3 sequence is CSAISLGKRETQYF. Written as DNA, the CDR3 is TGCAGTGCTATCTCCCTCGGGAAGAGGGAGACCCAGTACTTC.

This chain joins TRBV29-1 and TRBJ2-2; no clear D. The V and J ends lost 4 bases and 4 bases respectively, with 13 bases between them. The CDR3 consists of 14 residues. In germline, CDR1 is SQVTM, CDR2 ANQGSEA. CDR3 sequence: CSVAYQAGTGELFF. The DNA for the CDR3 is TGCAGCGTTGCCTACCAGGCAGGCACCGGGGAGCTGTTTTTT.

This clonotype was observed a handful of times. The chain uses TRBV29-1 and TRBJ2-7; possibly TRBD2 for D (5 bases). This CDR3 contains 13 residues. CDR1 is SQVTM, CDR2 ANQGSEA, per germline. Trimming pared 6 bases from V and 0 bases from J, leaving 12 bases between. CDR3: CSVRTRLSYEQYF. Written as DNA, the CDR3 is TGCAGCGTGAGGACTCGCCTCTCCTACGAGCAGTACTTC.

This clonotype was seen more than once but under ten times. The V call is TRBV13, the J call TRBJ2-4; D is perhaps TRBD2 (5 bases). Trimming took off 5 bases at V and 0 bases at J, with 20 bases between the two ends. The germline V gene has CDR1 PRHDT and CDR2 FYEKMQ (reference sequence). The CDR3 consists of 18 residues. The CDR3 DNA is TGTGCCAGCAGCCCTTACCTGACTACCTCGTTAGCCAAAAACATTCAGTACTTC. As protein: CASSPYLTTSLAKNIQYF.

Ten or more counts support this clonotype. This chain joins TRBV29-1 and TRBJ1-2; no definite D call. Trimming cost V 6 bases and J 4 bases, with 18 bases left between them. This CDR3 comprises 14 residues. Germline CDR1 is SQVTM and CDR2 is ANQGSEA. CDR3 amino acids: CSVPTGRSLYGYTF. CDR3 sequence (DNA): TGCAGCGTACCAACCGGACGGTCCCTCTATGGCTACACCTTC.

This clonotype came up many times. The gene calls are TRBV2 and TRBJ2-2; no definite D call. This CDR3 comprises 12 residues. Germline V gene lookup returns CDR1 SNHLY and CDR2 FYNNEI. Trimming took off 4 bases at V and 7 bases at J, with 7 bases between the two ends. CDR3 nucleotides: TGTGCCAGCAGTGGGGGTGGCGGGGAGCTGTTTTTT. As protein: CASSGGGGELFF.